At least ten counts were recorded for the clone carrying this T cell receptor beta chain. Its antigen is not known. Germline CDR1 and CDR2: DFQATT and SNEGSKA (reference sequence). The V and J ends lost 4 bases and 7 bases, in that order; junction bases with no gene match: 4. This CDR3 is built from 12 residues. The record originates from a study of T-cell reconstitution after alpha-beta-depleted transplantation in children. Study observations and caveats: T-cell counts and diversity at one year following transplant were attributed mainly to newly produced T cells. About two months after transplant, alpha-beta T cells reportedly came from several hundred expanded graft clones.

Preparation of the TCRbeta library involved a method that used unique molecular identifiers. TCRdb passed the PCR reads through MiXCR, listing each CDR3 protein once. Here the sample spans 250,000 to 300,000 distinct CDR3 sequences, 7.5% to 9% being singletons. This TCR came from a female patient aged 2-15 years who had a stem cell transplant for Fanconi anemia, so the T cells may come from the graft donor. The input for sequencing was peripheral blood, taken 360 days after TCRalphabeta/CD19-depleted stem cell transplant. The chain combines TRBV20-1 with TRBJ2-1; 7 nucleotides align to TRBD2. CDR3 sequence reads: CSAKRSGNEQFF. The CDR3 coding sequence is TGCAGTGCTAAACGTAGCGGGAATGAGCAGTTCTTC.